The 19 T cell receptor beta chains below all came from one sample that was sequenced in a study of blood T cell repertoires in COVID-19. Only in-frame clones appear in the TCRdb table, and some are missing; sequencing was by immunoSEQ multiplex PCR. The sample contains fewer than 150,000 clones, about 83% of which appear only once. The sample taken for sequencing was peripheral blood. The receptors shown here come from a middle-aged woman with acute or convalescent COVID-19.

The V gene is TRBV6-6, the J gene TRBJ1-4; perhaps TRBD1 as D (5 bases). Germline V gene sequence: CDR1 MNHNY, CDR2 SVGAGI (reference sequence). CDR3 length: 14 amino acids. Trimming shortened V by 7 bases and J by 8 bases, and 17 bases separated the two germline ends. The CDR3 spells CASTTQGLGEKLFF. For the CDR3, the DNA is TGTGCCAGCACCACCCAGGGTCTCGGAGAAAAACTGTTTTTT.

This clone was observed a single time. This rearrangement joins TRBV19 to TRBJ1-6, with TRBD1 identical over 8 bases. Per germline, CDR1 LNHDA and CDR2 SQIVND (reference sequence). Trimming took 10 bases from V and 7 from J; bases not matched to a gene: 6. The CDR3 is 13 residues long. CDR3 in DNA: TGTGCCACCGGGGACAGGCGAAATTCACCCCTCCACTTT. The encoded protein is CATGDRRNSPLHF.

The J gene is TRBJ2-1, the V gene TRBV7-8; D is possibly TRBD2 (7 bases). This CDR3 has 18 amino acids. The germline CDR1 and CDR2 sequences are SGHVS and FQNEAQ. Deletions cut 5 bases from V and 10 bases from J, with 30 bases between. In DNA, the CDR3 is TGTGCCAGCAGCCGTTCTGAGCTCAGGACAGCGGGACGAACCGAGCAGTTCTTC. This translates into CASSRSELRTAGRTEQFF.

The chain is built from TRBV12-5 and TRBJ2-3, with 10 bases fitting TRBD1. CDR3 length equals 16 residues. Trimming took 1 base from V and 6 from J; bases not matched to a gene: 7. Germline V CDR1 and CDR2: LGHNT, FRNRAP. The CDR3 coding sequence is TGTGCTAGTGGTTTGGCAAAGGGGACAGGGGTCGATACGCAGTATTTT. This codes for CASGLAKGTGVDTQYF.

This sequence joins TRBV13 and TRBJ1-6; 7 bases align to TRBD1. Germline values: CDR1 PRHDT, CDR2 FYEKMQ (reference sequence). J lost 4 bases, V lost 3 bases, and 0 bases had no gene match. The CDR3 has 14 residues. This CDR3 reads CASSLGQYNSPLHF. CDR3 nucleotides: TGTGCCAGCAGCTTGGGACAGTATAATTCACCCCTCCACTTT. The entire variable domain, with the rest obtained from reference TRBV13 and TRBJ1-6, is as follows: AAGVIQSPRHLIKEKRETATLKCYPIPRHDTVYWYQQGPGQDPQFLISFYEKMQSDKGSIPDRFSAQQFSDYHSELNMSSLELGDSALYFCASSLGQYNSPLHFGNGTRLTVT.

This clone was found once. The V gene is TRBV3-1 (or the pseudogene TRBV3-2), the J gene TRBJ1-2; tentative D call: TRBD1 (5 bases). V was pared by 2 bases and J by 2 bases, with 6 bases between. The CDR3 sequence is 13 residues long. The V gene's germline CDR1 is LGHDT and CDR2 YNNKEL (reference sequence). The CDR3 nucleotides read TGTGCCAGCAGCCAACAGGGCAACTATGGCTACACCTTC. Translated: CASSQQGNYGYTF.

This clone was seen only a few times. V and J are TRBV7-9 and TRBJ1-2; TRBD1 matches at 7 bases. V gave up 5 bases and J gave up 6 bases; unmatched junction bases: 12. The CDR3 runs to 15 residues. The germline V gene encodes CDR1 SEHNR and CDR2 FQNEAQ (reference sequence). Here the CDR3 DNA reads TGTGCCAGCAGCCCGAGAACAGACAGGGACCATGGCTACACCTTC. It is translated as CASSPRTDRDHGYTF.

This chain joins TRBV19 and TRBJ2-2; D is perhaps TRBD1 (6 bases). The CDR3 covers 20 residues. CDR1 is LNHDA and CDR2 is SQIVND in the germline V gene (reference sequence). V lost 2 bases and J lost 5, with 27 bases in between. In DNA form, the CDR3 reads TGTGCCAGTAGTATACCCCCGGCGGCTCGGGGCAAAGGGGGAACCGGGGAGCTGTTTTTT. It specifies CASSIPPAARGKGGTGELFF.

The chain is built from TRBV2 and TRBJ2-5; 12 bases map to TRBD2. Germline-derived CDR1 and CDR2 are SNHLY and FYNNEI. The junction had 1 base not matched to a gene; V was cut back by 5 bases and J by 3 bases. The CDR3 totals 14 residues. CDR3 sequence reads: CASSTSGGKETQYF. The CDR3 region has the DNA TGTGCCAGCAGTACTAGCGGGGGGAAAGAGACCCAGTACTTC. The full variable domain, with the rest looked up from reference TRBV2 and TRBJ2-5, is EPEVTQTPSHQVTQMGQEVILRCVPISNHLYFYWYRQILGQKVEFLVSFYNNEISEKSEIFDDQFSVERPDGSNFTLKIRSTKLEDSAMYFCASSTSGGKETQYFGPGTRLLVL.

The chain employs TRBV19 and TRBJ2-4, with 9 positions matching TRBD2. Germline CDR1 reads LNHDA; CDR2 reads SQIVND (reference sequence). This CDR3 region has 19 residues. The V segment lost 3 bases and the J segment 0 bases; nucleotides outside the gene matches: 12. As DNA, the CDR3 is TGTGCCAGTAGTATTGGGCTAGCGGGGTCCCAAATAGCCAAAAACATTCAGTACTTC. Translation gives CASSIGLAGSQIAKNIQYF.

The J gene is TRBJ2-1, the V gene TRBV19; D is possibly TRBD2 (6 bases). CDR1 is LNHDA and CDR2 is SQIVND in the germline V gene (reference sequence). V lost 5 bases to trimming and J lost 2 bases, with 13 bases between them. This CDR3 contains 15 residues. CDR3 DNA sequence: TGTGCCAGTAGTGCCCCGGGGGTGACCTACAATGAGCAGTTCTTC. Amino acid sequence: CASSAPGVTYNEQFF.

The chain's CDR3 is CASSYGAVPAKNIQYF. The CDR3 DNA reads TGTGCCAGCAGTTACGGAGCAGTCCCAGCCAAAAACATTCAGTACTTC. The chain combines TRBV6-6 with TRBJ2-4; D is uncertain. CDR1 and CDR2 (germline): MNHNY, SVGAGI (reference sequence). The ends were cut back, 2 bases at V and 0 bases at J, with 11 bases in the middle. The CDR3 runs 16 residues.

This sequence joins TRBV2 and TRBJ1-6; 7 bases fit TRBD1. V shed 6 bases, J shed 8 bases, and the junction held 7 bases outside the gene matches. The germline V gene encodes CDR1 SNHLY and CDR2 FYNNEI. The CDR3 totals 14 residues. The CDR3 loop is CASRDRIGHSPLHF. Here the CDR3 DNA reads TGTGCCAGCAGGGACAGGATTGGGCATTCACCCCTCCACTTT.

The genes are TRBV6-2 or TRBV6-3 and TRBJ2-5; D might be TRBD2 (6 bases). V was shortened by 5 bases and J by 5 bases, with 18 bases between the two germline ends. In germline, CDR1 is MNHEY, CDR2 SVGEGT. The CDR3 consists of 15 residues. The CDR3 DNA follows: TGTGCCAGCAGTCCCTCGGACGGGGGAAGGGAGACCCAGTACTTC. Translated, it gives CASSPSDGGRETQYF.

The chain combines TRBV27 with TRBJ1-1; D gene unclear. The V and J ends lost 2 bases and 0 bases respectively, with 10 bases between them. The CDR3 consists of 15 residues. The germline CDR1 and CDR2 sequences are MNHEY and SMNVEV (reference sequence). CDR3 DNA sequence: TGTGCCAGCAGTTTAAACAGAAGAATGAACACTGAAGCTTTCTTT. Its translation: CASSLNRRMNTEAFF.

V gene TRBV5-1 combines with J gene TRBJ2-7, with 7 bases matching TRBD2. CDR1 is SGHRS, CDR2 YFSETQ, per germline. With 4 bases clipped from V and 4 bases from J, the junction kept 8 bases outside the gene matches. The CDR3 has 14 amino acids. Here the CDR3 reads CASSLPGEGYEQYF. The CDR3 DNA reads as TGCGCCAGCAGCCTTCCTGGGGAGGGGTACGAGCAGTACTTC.

CDR3 sequence (DNA): TGTGCCTGGAGCCGAACTGGGACAGGGCTGGGGAATTCACCCCTCCACTTT. Its translation is CAWSRTGTGLGNSPLHF. The rearrangement joins TRBV30 to TRBJ1-6; 9 nucleotides match TRBD1. This CDR3 has 17 amino acids. Losses at the gene ends were 3 bases for V and 7 bases for J; bases not matched to a gene: 13. Germline assignment: CDR1 GTSNPN and CDR2 SVGIG (reference sequence).

The chain employs TRBV4-3 and TRBJ2-3; 10 bases match TRBD2. CDR1 and CDR2 (germline): LGHNA, YSLEER. CDR3 size: 18 residues. V shed 1 base and J 5 bases; nucleotides not matched to a gene: 12. The chain's CDR3 is CASSQGFSSGSGLDTQYF. The CDR3 nucleotides read TGCGCCAGCAGCCAAGGGTTTTCTAGCGGGAGTGGTCTAGATACGCAGTATTTT.

The V call is TRBV2, the J call TRBJ1-2; no clear D gene. Trimming took 4 bases from V and 5 from J, leaving 11 bases between them. Germline lookup yields CDR1 SNHLY and CDR2 FYNNEI. This CDR3 is 13 amino acids long. The CDR3 region has the DNA TGTGCCAGCAGTGGCTCAGGTCGGTATGGCTACACCTTC. Translation: CASSGSGRYGYTF.